This TCR beta chain was captured by sequencing in a study of CD8+ T cells in alopecia areata (dated by TCRdb to the late 2010s). For the study in its entirety: The treated patients, all with moderate-to-severe alopecia areata, were enrolled in an open-label pilot trial of oral tofacitinib given at 5 to 10 mg twice daily. Tofacitinib was given for 6 to 18 months, followed by 6 months of follow-up off drug to assess delayed response and recurrence. High-throughput TCRbeta sequencing was used to examine T cell clonal expansion in alopecia areata in both the C3H/HeJ mouse model and human patients. In humans, TCRbeta sequencing was performed on scalp tissue and on sorted CD4+ and CD8+ peripheral blood T cells from healthy controls and from patients with patchy or totalis/universalis alopecia areata. Tofacitinib-treated patients had biopsies at baseline and at 4 and 24 weeks of treatment, with a later scalp biopsy in several patients. Clonality in the scalp was compared among normal scalp (n=4), patchy alopecia areata scalp (n=8), and alopecia totalis/universalis scalp (n=8). RNA was extracted with the PAXgene miRNA kit for fixed scalp, the miRNeasy kit for PBMCs, and the RNeasy kit for mouse skin. Amplification of TCRbeta CDR3 regions was done by immunoSEQ multiplex PCR using 35 Vbeta forward primers and 13 Jbeta reverse primers. Overall results and qualifications from the work: Higher clonality and more expanded CD8+ clones were observed in lesional scalp than in normal scalp, particularly in alopecia totalis/universalis, a finding suggestive of antigenic drive. Unlike mouse skin, which is dominated by gammadelta T cells, normal human skin has resident alphabeta T cells that are also sequenced, and this complicates analysis of the scalp TCR repertoire. Shared TCR sequences between patients were less evident than in mice, which may be partly attributable to HLA diversity in the patient population.

Lesional scalp punch biopsies and peripheral blood were obtained from alopecia areata patients. After PBMCs were isolated by density centrifugation and stained for CD3, CD4 and CD8, a FACSAria was used to sort CD4+ and CD8+ T cells. This clone was found a few times. Its antigen specificity is not known. No much larger clone exists at a distance of one base, and base qualities are not known. Reading from cysteine to phenylalanine, the CDR3 counts 13 amino acids. This entry keeps only the CDR3 DNA: 39 bases, framed from base 1. From the germline V gene, CDR1 is MRHNA and CDR2 is SNTAGT. From V the trimming removes 3 bases and from J it removes 6 bases, while the gene matches leave 0 bases of the junction unaccounted for. Libraries were prepared through the immunoSEQ multiplex PCR assay. To provide template for TCR sequencing, every sample had RNA extracted and reverse transcribed into cDNA. SuperScript III was used to make first-strand cDNA, primed with a 2:1 mix of oligo-dT and random hexamers. A synthetic immune receptor repertoire was used to gauge amplification bias, and whatever bias remained was removed computationally. For the original study's pipeline: Raw reads were preprocessed to remove errors, and CDR3 was defined according to IMGT conventions as the region from the conserved cysteine to phenylalanine. Clonality was computed by normalizing Shannon entropy by log2 of the number of productive unique TCRs and subtracting the result from 1. CD4 or CD8 identity of scalp clones was inferred by cross-referencing scalp TCRbeta sequences with sorted blood CD4 and CD8 repertoires. What TCRdb holds here is the immuneACCESS table cut down to in-frame rearrangements. Part of the clones is not present; checked against another copy, under half of the missing clones reflect an unresolved V gene, and the others are unexplained. V, J and clone size were drawn from that table, and D and trimming were deduced from the DNA. Across this sample there are approximately 150,000 clones, with around 50% seen only once. Around 7% of the sample is taken by the ten largest.

The chain is encoded by TRBV6-4 joined to TRBJ2-1; TRBD1 aligns with 9 central bases. Sequenced sample: CD4+ T cells sorted from blood. This receptor was taken from a human donor with alopecia areata. The CDR3 reads CASSEQGANEQFF. The nucleotide sequence reads TGTGCCAGCAGTGAACAGGGGGCCAATGAGCAGTTCTTC.